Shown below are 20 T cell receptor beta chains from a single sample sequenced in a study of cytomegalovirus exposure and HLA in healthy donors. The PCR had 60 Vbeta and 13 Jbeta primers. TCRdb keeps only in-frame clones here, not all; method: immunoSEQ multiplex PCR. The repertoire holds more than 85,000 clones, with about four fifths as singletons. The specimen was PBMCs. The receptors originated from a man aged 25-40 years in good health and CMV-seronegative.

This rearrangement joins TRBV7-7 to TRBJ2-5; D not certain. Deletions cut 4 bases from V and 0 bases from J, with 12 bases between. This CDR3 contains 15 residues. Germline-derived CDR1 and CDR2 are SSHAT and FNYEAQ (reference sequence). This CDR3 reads CASSSANRDQETQYF. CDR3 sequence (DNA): TGTGCCAGCAGCTCCGCTAACCGGGACCAAGAGACCCAGTACTTC.

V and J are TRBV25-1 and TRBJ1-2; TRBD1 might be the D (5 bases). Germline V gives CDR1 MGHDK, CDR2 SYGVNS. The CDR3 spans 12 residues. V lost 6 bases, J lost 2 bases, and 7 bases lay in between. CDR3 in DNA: TGTGCCAGCAGGGGGGGAAACTATGGCTACACCTTC. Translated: CASRGGNYGYTF.

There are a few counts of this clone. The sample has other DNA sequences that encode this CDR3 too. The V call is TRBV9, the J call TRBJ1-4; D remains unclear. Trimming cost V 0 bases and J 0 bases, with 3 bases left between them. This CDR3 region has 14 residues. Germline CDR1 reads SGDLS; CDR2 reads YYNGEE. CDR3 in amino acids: CASSVAATNEKLFF. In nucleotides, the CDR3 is TGTGCCAGCAGCGTAGCCGCAACTAATGAAAAACTGTTTTTT.

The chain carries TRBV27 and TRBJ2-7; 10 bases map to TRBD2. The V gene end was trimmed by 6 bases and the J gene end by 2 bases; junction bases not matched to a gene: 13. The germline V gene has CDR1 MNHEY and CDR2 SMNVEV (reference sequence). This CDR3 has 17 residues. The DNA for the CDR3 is TGTGCCAGCAGCAAACTTCGGACTAGCGGAGCCCCCTACGAGCAGTACTTC. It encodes CASSKLRTSGAPYEQYF.

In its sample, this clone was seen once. The CDR3 DNA sequence: TGTGCCTGGACGGCTAGCGGGCTGCCCTACAATGAGCAGTTCTTC. Amino acid sequence: CAWTASGLPYNEQFF. This rearrangement joins TRBV30 to TRBJ2-1; TRBD2 matches 8 bases. CDR3 length: 15 amino acids. The V segment lost 4 bases and the J segment 2 bases; nucleotides outside the gene matches: 7. Germline loops: CDR1 GTSNPN, CDR2 SVGIG (reference sequence).

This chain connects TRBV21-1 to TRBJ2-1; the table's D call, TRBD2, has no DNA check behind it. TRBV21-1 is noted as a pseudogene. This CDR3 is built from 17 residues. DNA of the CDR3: TGTGCCAGCAGCAAAGTAACTCAGCGGGGGACTGACAATGAGCAGTTCTTC. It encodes CASSKVTQRGTDNEQFF.

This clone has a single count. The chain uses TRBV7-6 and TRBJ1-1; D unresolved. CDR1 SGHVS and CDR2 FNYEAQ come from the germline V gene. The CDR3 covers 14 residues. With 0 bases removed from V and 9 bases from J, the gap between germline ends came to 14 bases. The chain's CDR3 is CASSLADGIRKAFF. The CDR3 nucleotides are TGTGCCAGCAGCTTAGCGGACGGGATCCGAAAAGCTTTCTTT.

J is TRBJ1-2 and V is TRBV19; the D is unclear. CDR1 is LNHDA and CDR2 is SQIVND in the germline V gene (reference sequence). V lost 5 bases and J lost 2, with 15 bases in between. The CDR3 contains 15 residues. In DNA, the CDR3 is TGTGCCAGTAGTTTCCCTCGGACGGGAAACTATGGCTACACCTTC. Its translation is CASSFPRTGNYGYTF.

CDR3 nucleotides: TGTGCCAGCTCACTCCCGGTTTCCCCGAGCGAGCAGTACTTC. It specifies CASSLPVSPSEQYF. The J gene is TRBJ2-7, the V gene TRBV18; D gene unclear. V was pared by 4 bases and J by 6 bases, with 16 bases between. Germline V lookup: CDR1 KGHSH, CDR2 LQKENI. The CDR3 runs to 14 residues.

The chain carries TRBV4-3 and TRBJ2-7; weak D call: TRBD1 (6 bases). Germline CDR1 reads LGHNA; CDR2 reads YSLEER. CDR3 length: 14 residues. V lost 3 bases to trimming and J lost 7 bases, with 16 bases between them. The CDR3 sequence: CASSHGQGLDEQYF. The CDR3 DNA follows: TGCGCCAGCAGCCATGGTCAGGGGTTGGATGAGCAGTACTTC.

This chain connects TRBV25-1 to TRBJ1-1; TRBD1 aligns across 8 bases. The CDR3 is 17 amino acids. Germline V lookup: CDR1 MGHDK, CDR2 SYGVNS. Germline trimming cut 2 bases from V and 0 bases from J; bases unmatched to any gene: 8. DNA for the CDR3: TGTGCCAGCAGTGAAGCTGGGACAGGACCGATGAACACTGAAGCTTTCTTT. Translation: CASSEAGTGPMNTEAFF. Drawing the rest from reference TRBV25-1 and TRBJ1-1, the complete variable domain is EADIYQTPRYLVIGTGKKITLECSQTMGHDKMYWYQQDPGMELHLIHYSYGVNSTEKGDLSSESTVSRIRTEHFPLTLESARPSHTSQYLCASSEAGTGPMNTEAFFGQGTRLTVV.

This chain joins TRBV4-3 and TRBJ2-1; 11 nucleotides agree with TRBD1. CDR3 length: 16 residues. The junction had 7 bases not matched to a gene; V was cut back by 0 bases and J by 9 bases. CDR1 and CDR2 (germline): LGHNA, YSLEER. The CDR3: CASSQDWTGGGVEQFF. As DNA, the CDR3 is TGCGCCAGCAGCCAAGACTGGACAGGGGGCGGGGTTGAGCAGTTCTTC.

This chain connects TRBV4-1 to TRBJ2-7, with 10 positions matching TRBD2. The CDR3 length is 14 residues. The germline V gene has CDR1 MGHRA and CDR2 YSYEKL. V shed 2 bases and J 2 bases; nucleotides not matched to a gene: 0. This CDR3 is CASSQLAGAYEQYF. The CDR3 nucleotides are TGCGCCAGCAGCCAACTAGCGGGGGCCTACGAGCAGTACTTC.

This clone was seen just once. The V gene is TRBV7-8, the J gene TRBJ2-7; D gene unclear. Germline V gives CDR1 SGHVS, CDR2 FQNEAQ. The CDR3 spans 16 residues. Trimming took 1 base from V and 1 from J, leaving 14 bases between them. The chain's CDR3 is CASSLGTYYPSYEQYF. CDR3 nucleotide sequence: TGTGCCAGCAGCTTAGGCACCTACTACCCATCCTACGAGCAGTACTTC. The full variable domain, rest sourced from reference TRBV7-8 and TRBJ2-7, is GAGVSQSPRYKVAKRGQDVALRCDPISGHVSLFWYQQALGQGPEFLTYFQNEAQLDKSGLPSDRFFAERPEGSVSTLKIQRTQQEDSAVYLCASSLGTYYPSYEQYFGPGTRLTVT.

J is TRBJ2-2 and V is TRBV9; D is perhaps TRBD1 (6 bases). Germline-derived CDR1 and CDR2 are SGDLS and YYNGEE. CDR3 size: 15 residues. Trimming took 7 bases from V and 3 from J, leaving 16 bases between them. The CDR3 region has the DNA TGTGCCAGCCAGGCAGGGGCCGCGGACACCGGGGAGCTGTTTTTT. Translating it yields CASQAGAADTGELFF.

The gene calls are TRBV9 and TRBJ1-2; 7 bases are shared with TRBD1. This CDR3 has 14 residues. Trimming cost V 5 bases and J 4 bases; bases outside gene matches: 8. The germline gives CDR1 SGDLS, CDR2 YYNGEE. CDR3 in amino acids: CASSRDSAIYGYTF. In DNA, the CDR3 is TGTGCCAGCAGTCGGGACAGCGCGATCTATGGCTACACCTTC.

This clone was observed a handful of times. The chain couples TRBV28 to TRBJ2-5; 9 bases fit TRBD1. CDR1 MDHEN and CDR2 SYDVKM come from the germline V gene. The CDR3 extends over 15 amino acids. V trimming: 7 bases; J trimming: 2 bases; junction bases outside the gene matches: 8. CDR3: CASNTGGARQETQYF. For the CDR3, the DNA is TGTGCCAGCAATACAGGGGGCGCGAGACAAGAGACCCAGTACTTC.

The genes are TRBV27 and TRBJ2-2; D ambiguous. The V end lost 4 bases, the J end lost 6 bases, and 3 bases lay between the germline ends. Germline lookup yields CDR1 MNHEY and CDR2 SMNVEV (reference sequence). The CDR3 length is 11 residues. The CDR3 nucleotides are TGTGCCAGCAGTTCTGCCGGGGAGCTGTTTTTT. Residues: CASSSAGELFF.

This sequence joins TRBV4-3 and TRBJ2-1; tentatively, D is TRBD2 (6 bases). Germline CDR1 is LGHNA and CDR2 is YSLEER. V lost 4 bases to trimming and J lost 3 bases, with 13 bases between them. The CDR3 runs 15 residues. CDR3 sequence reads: CASSLEAGSYNEQFF. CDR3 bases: TGCGCCAGCAGCCTCGAGGCCGGGAGCTACAATGAGCAGTTCTTC.

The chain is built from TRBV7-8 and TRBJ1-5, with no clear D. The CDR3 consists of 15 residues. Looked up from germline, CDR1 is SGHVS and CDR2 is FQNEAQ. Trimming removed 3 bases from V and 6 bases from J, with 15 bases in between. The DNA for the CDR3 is TGTGCCAGCAGCTTTTCTCGCAGGTACCCTCAGCCCCAGCATTTT. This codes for CASSFSRRYPQPQHF.